The TCR beta chain described here comes from a study of regulatory T cells in long-lasting Graves disease. As for the study in general: Persistence in Graves' disease denoted antithyroid drug use beyond 5 years alongside positive TSH receptor antibodies. Study-level points and caveats: Persistent Graves' patients showed less TCR diversity than newly diagnosed patients showed.

Concerning this clonotype: What it binds is unknown.

Time point given: persistent/refractory GD, antithyroid drugs over 5 years with positive TRAb. The TCR library used RNA extracted from PBMCs. The authors built TCR beta libraries using iRepertoire HTBI primers and Arm-PCR of CDR3 regions. MiXCR, run by TCRdb on the multiplex PCR reads, gives a single entry per CDR3 protein. This sample carries about 430,000 distinct CDR3 sequences, over 20% of them seen once, and the ten largest clones take more than 13%. Germline CDR1 DFQATT, CDR2 SNEGSKA (reference sequence). V gave up 0 bases and J gave up 4 bases; unmatched junction bases: 2. The CDR3 runs 14 residues.

The chain uses TRBV20-1 and TRBJ1-2, with 10 bases matching TRBD1. The source of this sequence is a female donor with Graves disease. Specimen: peripheral blood mononuclear cells (PBMCs), collected when the disease was refractory, from a patient treated with antithyroid drugs. CDR3: CSARERTGGYGYTF. The CDR3 DNA reads TGCAGTGCTAGAGAAAGGACAGGGGGCTATGGCTACACCTTC.